This T cell receptor (beta chain) was sequenced for a study of human T cells and chemical hapten exposure. Study context: How much TCR each sample yielded varied, mostly because pooled library volumes differed slightly.

This clonotype was picked up many times. Antigen unknown. Study-wide results and limits: No change in TCRs above 1 in 1000 frequency was produced by DPC sensitization.

Noted time point: healthy volunteer bleed at 2 weeks. It was unfractionated whole blood from which total RNA was extracted. The library gave individual cDNA molecules unique molecular identifiers. Per the original data handling: A per-sample median of 95,638 TCRs was observed, with counts ranging from roughly 20,000 to 750,000. TCRdb re-called the RACE reads with MiXCR, one entry per CDR3 protein. TCRdb's processing, not the study's, gives the V and J calls here. The table has 130,000 or so distinct CDR3 sequences, around 8.2% seen once. This TCR was recovered from a male donor in good health. Some clones in this sample may be carry-over from other donors' samples. Specimen: whole blood.

This CDR3 is CSVQGGARAYEQYF. CDR3 in DNA: TGCAGCGTTCAAGGAGGGGCCAGGGCCTACGAGCAGTACTTC. This chain uses TRBV29-1 with TRBJ2-7, with D perhaps matching TRBD2 (6 bases). The length of the CDR3 is 14 residues. Trimming removed 5 bases at V and 2 bases at J, with 16 bases between. Germline CDR1 and CDR2: SQVTM and ANQGSEA.